These 13 T cell receptor beta chains were sequenced from one sample in a study of blood T cells in healthy people across ages. A sample-barcoded 5' primer and a J-beta primer mix were used in a second PCR of roughly 6 to 11 cycles. TCRdb reanalysed the 5' RACE reads using MiXCR and keeps one entry per CDR3 protein. The sample comprises hundreds of thousands of distinct CDR3 sequences, roughly 44% of which are singletons, and approximately 20% rests with the top ten. The specimen was blood. Receptors originate from a man in his sixties in good health.

The sample holds one count of this clonotype. The CDR3 is CASSMLGTPYNEQFF. DNA for the CDR3: TGTGCCAGTAGTATGTTGGGGACGCCTTACAATGAGCAGTTCTTC. The gene calls are TRBV19 and TRBJ2-1; D assignment may be TRBD1 or TRBD2 (5 bases each). This CDR3 is built from 15 residues. Germline-derived CDR1 and CDR2 are LNHDA and SQIVND (reference sequence). The V and J ends lost 3 bases and 4 bases respectively, with 13 bases between them.

V is TRBV7-2 and J is TRBJ2-5, with D tentatively TRBD2 (5 bases). Germline CDR1 reads SGHTA; CDR2 reads FQGNSA. There are 16 residues in the CDR3. V was trimmed by 2 bases and J by 11 bases, leaving 24 bases between them. The CDR3 sequence is CASSLRGSGMMREQYF. CDR3 nucleotide sequence: TGTGCCAGCAGCTTACGCGGGTCGGGCATGATGAGGGAGCAGTACTTC.

This clonotype turned up a few times. The rearrangement uses TRBV12-3 or TRBV12-4 and TRBJ2-3; D possibly corresponds to TRBD2 (6 bases). Trimming cost V 6 bases and J 0 bases, with 16 bases left between them. This CDR3 region has 16 residues. CDR3 bases: TGTGCCAGCAGGCCCCCAAGGGCGGGGAGCACAGATACGCAGTATTTT. Translation gives CASRPPRAGSTDTQYF.

V and J are TRBV3-1 and TRBJ1-1; D gene uncertain. CDR3 length: 13 amino acids. The germline V gene encodes CDR1 LGHDT and CDR2 YNNKEL (reference sequence). Trimming shortened V by 0 bases and J by 9 bases, and 11 bases separated the two germline ends. CDR3: CASSQEGGQKAFF. As DNA, the CDR3 is TGTGCCAGCAGCCAAGAAGGTGGGCAGAAAGCTTTCTTT.

The V call is TRBV13, the J call TRBJ2-7; D call uncertain. Per the germline V gene, CDR1 is PRHDT and CDR2 is FYEKMQ (reference sequence). V was cut by 4 bases and J by 3 bases, with 10 bases left in between. The CDR3 is 13 residues long. The CDR3 DNA sequence: TGTGCCAGCAGCTCGTCACAGAGCTACGAGCAGTACTTC. Encoded protein: CASSSSQSYEQYF.

This clonotype was recorded once. This chain connects TRBV5-6 to TRBJ1-2, with D possibly being TRBD1 (5 bases). Germline CDR1 SGHDT, CDR2 YYEEEE. With 4 bases removed from V and 0 bases from J, the gap between germline ends came to 13 bases. The CDR3 is 15 residues long. In DNA, the CDR3 is TGTGCCAGCAGCGCCGCAGGGAGAGCTAACTATGGCTACACCTTC. Protein: CASSAAGRANYGYTF.

The V gene is TRBV18, the J gene TRBJ2-1, with 11 positions matching TRBD2. The better agreement between TRBJ2-7 and the DNA end casts doubt on the J call. This CDR3 has 16 amino acids. Germline V lookup: CDR1 KGHSH, CDR2 LQKENI. CDR3 loop: CASSRKTSGVYNEQYF. The CDR3 DNA reads as TGTGCCAGCTCACGAAAGACTAGCGGGGTCTACAATGAGCAGTACTTC.

The rearrangement links TRBV20-1 to TRBJ2-5; 11 nucleotides line up with TRBD2. V was pared by 6 bases and J by 3 bases, with 6 bases of the junction left unmatched. Germline V CDR1 and CDR2: DFQATT, SNEGSKA (reference sequence). This CDR3 has 14 amino acids. The DNA of the CDR3 is TGCAGTGCAACCGATAGCGGGGGGGAAGAGACCCAGTACTTC. Amino acids: CSATDSGGEETQYF.

This chain uses TRBV20-1 with TRBJ2-1; D is perhaps TRBD1 (6 bases). The CDR3 loop spans 14 amino acids. Per germline, CDR1 DFQATT and CDR2 SNEGSKA (reference sequence). V gave up 2 bases and J gave up 1 base, with 9 bases separating them. The CDR3 region is CSARRQESYNEQFF. CDR3 nucleotide sequence: TGCAGTGCTAGAAGACAGGAATCCTACAATGAGCAGTTCTTC.

The rearrangement uses TRBV20-1 and TRBJ2-5, with TRBD1 identical over 7 bases. CDR1 is DFQATT, CDR2 SNEGSKA, per germline (reference sequence). This CDR3 is 15 amino acids long. Trimming cost V 6 bases and J 4 bases; bases outside gene matches: 14. In DNA form, the CDR3 reads TGCAGTGCCGCGGACAGGACGGAATATTCAGAGACCCAGTACTTC. This encodes CSAADRTEYSETQYF.

The chain is built from TRBV27 and TRBJ1-2; maybe TRBD1 (6 bases). The CDR3 spans 16 residues. CDR1 is MNHEY, CDR2 SMNVEV, per germline (reference sequence). V dropped 0 bases and J dropped 5 bases, with 16 bases sitting between them. Here the CDR3 reads CASSLSPLGQGYGYTF. CDR3 sequence (DNA): TGTGCCAGCAGTTTATCCCCTTTGGGGCAGGGGTATGGCTACACCTTC.

This clonotype has just a few counts. The chain recombines TRBV7-2 with TRBJ2-3; a weak D match, TRBD1 (5 bases). The V end lost 2 bases, the J end lost 0 bases, and 18 bases lay between the germline ends. From germline, CDR1 is SGHTA and CDR2 FQGNSA. This CDR3 is 18 amino acids long. The CDR3 region is CASSLMGRANPSTDTQYF. DNA of the CDR3: TGTGCCAGCAGCTTAATGGGCAGGGCAAACCCTAGCACAGATACGCAGTATTTT.

The V call is TRBV29-1, the J call TRBJ2-5, with 7 bases fitting TRBD2. Trimming cost V 7 bases and J 1 base; bases outside gene matches: 6. The CDR3 extends over 13 amino acids. Per germline, CDR1 SQVTM and CDR2 ANQGSEA. CDR3 DNA: TGCAGCGCTGGGAGGGGACTCCAAGAGACCCAGTACTTC. Translation: CSAGRGLQETQYF. Variable domain in full (rest from reference TRBV29-1 and TRBJ2-5): SAVISQKPSRDICQRGTSLTIQCQVDSQVTMMFWYRQQPGQSLTLIATANQGSEATYESGFVIDKFPISRPNLTFSTLTVSNMSPEDSSIYLCSAGRGLQETQYFGPGTRLLVL.